These T cell receptor beta chains were read from a single sample in a study of T cell responses to AZD1222 COVID-19 vaccine. Sequencing was performed with immunoSEQ multiplex PCR; in TCRdb, only in-frame clones are kept and a portion is missing. The sample has roughly 150,000 clones; 92% are singletons. The sequencing used peripheral blood, collected on day 0 of AZD1222 vaccination. These receptors originate from an adult in good health. CDR3s leave out the opening cysteine and the closing phenylalanine or tryptophan. Each record gives: J gene, CDR3 length, V gene, CDR3 protein.

j_gene: TRBJ2-1; len: 12; v_gene: TRBV29-1; CDR3aa: SVSSASSYNEQF
j_gene: TRBJ2-7; len: 15; v_gene: TRBV5-1; CDR3aa: ASSLGGTSGPNYEQY
j_gene: TRBJ1-6; len: 15; v_gene: TRBV9; CDR3aa: ASSVGDASSYNSPLH
j_gene: TRBJ2-7; len: 12; v_gene: TRBV6-5; CDR3aa: ASVDRFGSYEQY
j_gene: TRBJ1-1; len: 12; v_gene: TRBV11-2; CDR3aa: ASSPPGGETEAF
j_gene: TRBJ1-3; len: 16; v_gene: TRBV14; CDR3aa: ASSQDRGRGPSGNTIY
j_gene: TRBJ1-2; len: 10; v_gene: TRBV28; CDR3aa: ASSSSAYGYT
j_gene: TRBJ1-1; len: 13; v_gene: TRBV10-1; CDR3aa: ASSESRIGNTEAF
j_gene: TRBJ2-3; len: 10; v_gene: TRBV6-5; CDR3aa: ASGGGTDTQY
j_gene: TRBJ2-1; len: 15; v_gene: TRBV4-1; CDR3aa: ASRLAGGPERYNEQF
j_gene: TRBJ1-3; len: 14; v_gene: TRBV18; CDR3aa: ASSPGGHISGNTIY
j_gene: TRBJ2-7; len: 13; v_gene: TRBV5-4; CDR3aa: ASSRRGTVVYEQY
j_gene: TRBJ2-7; len: 15; v_gene: TRBV11-2; CDR3aa: ASSLGTGGAGFYEQY
j_gene: TRBJ2-2; len: 14; v_gene: TRBV18; CDR3aa: ASSPTGGPNTGELF
j_gene: TRBJ1-1; len: 10; v_gene: TRBV7-9; CDR3aa: ASSSVGTEAF
j_gene: TRBJ1-5; len: 10; v_gene: TRBV12-3/TRBV12-4; CDR3aa: ASSLMIQPQH
j_gene: TRBJ1-3; len: 14; v_gene: TRBV3-1/TRBV3-2; CDR3aa: ASSPGRVASGNTIY
j_gene: TRBJ2-1; len: 15; v_gene: TRBV18; CDR3aa: ASSSDRGVSGYNEQF
j_gene: TRBJ2-7; len: 14; v_gene: TRBV6-5; CDR3aa: ASSSSFLAGAYEQY
j_gene: TRBJ1-3; len: 11; v_gene: TRBV7-9; CDR3aa: ASSHGVGNTIY
j_gene: TRBJ2-5; len: 12; v_gene: TRBV5-6; CDR3aa: ASSLGQGAETQY
j_gene: TRBJ1-2; len: 11; v_gene: TRBV7-9; CDR3aa: ASSSGLNYGYT
j_gene: TRBJ1-2; len: 13; v_gene: TRBV7-6; CDR3aa: ARAPTGFGNYGYT
j_gene: TRBJ1-6; len: 12; v_gene: TRBV19; CDR3aa: ASKGTQGASPLH
j_gene: TRBJ1-4; len: 13; v_gene: TRBV19; CDR3aa: ASRYRTADNEKLF
j_gene: TRBJ2-4; len: 14; v_gene: TRBV3-1/TRBV3-2; CDR3aa: ASSQSGTGAKNIQY
j_gene: TRBJ2-2; len: 15; v_gene: TRBV19; CDR3aa: ASSPLVYDSHTGELF
j_gene: TRBJ1-3; len: 13; v_gene: TRBV10-1; CDR3aa: ASSEGSSSGNTIY
j_gene: TRBJ1-2; len: 12; v_gene: TRBV6-5; CDR3aa: ASSRTAAYYGYT
j_gene: TRBJ1-1; len: 11; v_gene: TRBV27; CDR3aa: ASSLGRNTEAF
j_gene: TRBJ2-1; len: 13; v_gene: TRBV27; CDR3aa: ASSTLGGSYNEQF
j_gene: TRBJ2-2; len: 14; v_gene: TRBV5-1; CDR3aa: ASSLAGTADTGELF
j_gene: TRBJ1-5; len: 11; v_gene: TRBV19; CDR3aa: ASSIDQTRAQH
j_gene: TRBJ2-1; len: 11; v_gene: TRBV11-2; CDR3aa: ASSTGTRNEQF
j_gene: TRBJ1-2; len: 13; v_gene: TRBV2; CDR3aa: ASSEHPGPNYGYT
j_gene: TRBJ2-3; len: 14; v_gene: TRBV30; CDR3aa: AWTYNHRSVTDTQY
j_gene: TRBJ2-1; len: 12; v_gene: TRBV30; CDR3aa: AWGRQGSYNEQF
j_gene: TRBJ2-1; len: 13; v_gene: TRBV18; CDR3aa: ASSPVGSSYNEQF
j_gene: TRBJ1-2; len: 11; v_gene: TRBV6-5; CDR3aa: ASRTEGIHGYT
j_gene: TRBJ2-5; len: 13; v_gene: TRBV7-2; CDR3aa: ASGIPGTAQETQY
j_gene: TRBJ2-3; len: 9; v_gene: TRBV27; CDR3aa: ASSSTDTQY
j_gene: TRBJ2-2; len: 13; v_gene: TRBV2; CDR3aa: ASSLTGTVTGELF
j_gene: TRBJ1-1; len: 10; v_gene: TRBV6-5; CDR3aa: ASDKREAEAF
j_gene: TRBJ2-1; len: 12; v_gene: TRBV5-1; CDR3aa: ASSSSGTYNEQF
j_gene: TRBJ2-7; len: 13; v_gene: TRBV5-1; CDR3aa: ASSLVVGVPYEQY
j_gene: TRBJ2-2; len: 14; v_gene: TRBV2; CDR3aa: AREGSAGGKGGELF
j_gene: TRBJ2-7; len: 14; v_gene: TRBV7-2; CDR3aa: ASSSPTSGLTYEQY
j_gene: TRBJ2-1; len: 11; v_gene: TRBV19; CDR3aa: ASSMRRGNEQF
j_gene: TRBJ1-1; len: 13; v_gene: TRBV5-4; CDR3aa: ASSLGFRTNTEAF
j_gene: TRBJ2-1; len: 12; v_gene: TRBV13; CDR3aa: ASSPGLAGYEQF
j_gene: TRBJ1-3; len: 13; v_gene: TRBV11-2; CDR3aa: ASSLDRMSGNTIY
j_gene: TRBJ2-7; len: 12; v_gene: TRBV7-9; CDR3aa: ASSLAGGPYEQY
j_gene: TRBJ2-2; len: 14; v_gene: TRBV11-2; CDR3aa: ASSPSPGTDTGELF
j_gene: TRBJ1-1; len: 12; v_gene: TRBV7-9; CDR3aa: ASSLVMVGTEAF
j_gene: TRBJ2-3; len: 15; v_gene: TRBV28; CDR3aa: ASAHPTERPTTDTQY